This T cell receptor beta chain was found in a study of immune evolution from preneoplasia to lung adenocarcinoma. Measured with immunoSEQ multiplex PCR; TCRdb has only the in-frame clones, and not every one. The sample has fewer than 9,000 clones, about 77% seen once. Resections took place in Japan or China from about 2014 to 2018. The V gene's germline CDR1 is MNHEY and CDR2 SVGAGI. The CDR3 sequence is 14 residues long. Between the trimmed V and J ends, which lost 4 bases and 1 base, there was a span of 10 bases. The material sequenced was FFPE adjacent normal lung tissue. The V call is TRBV6-5, the J call TRBJ1-2; D is possibly TRBD1 (5 bases). This TCR was sampled from a person aged 70 to 85 with lung adenocarcinoma. The CDR3 spells CASSSAGLNYGYTF. In DNA, the CDR3 is TGTGCCAGCAGTTCCGCGGGGCTTAACTATGGCTACACCTTC.